This T cell receptor beta chain was captured by sequencing in a study of shared clonotypes between healthy human individuals. Trimming shortened V by 5 bases and J by 6 bases, and 14 bases separated the two germline ends. CDR1 and CDR2 from the germline V gene are ENHRY and SYGVKD. This CDR3 region has 13 residues. This clone was found once. Its cognate antigen is unknown. The DNA input per sorted-subset replicate PCR was 150 to 200 ng, corresponding to some 30,000 T cell genomes. The assay was immunoSEQ multiplex PCR, and TCRdb's table has in-frame clones only and misses some. Of approximately 720,000 clones listed, 60% to 80% are singletons. Study-level findings and limits: The sharing of about 5% of naive CD4 clonotypes was seen across a handful of donors. Only blood was sampled; tissue repertoires likely differ.

Sequenced: memory CD4+ T cells sorted from blood. Subset here: CD45RA-negative fraction. The rearrangement links TRBV10-3 to TRBJ2-7; D not resolved. The origin of this receptor is a woman aged 25 to 39 in good health. Here the CDR3 DNA reads TGTGCCATCAGTCGGCCTACTTCGGGCGAGCAGTACTTC. Its translation: CAISRPTSGEQYF.